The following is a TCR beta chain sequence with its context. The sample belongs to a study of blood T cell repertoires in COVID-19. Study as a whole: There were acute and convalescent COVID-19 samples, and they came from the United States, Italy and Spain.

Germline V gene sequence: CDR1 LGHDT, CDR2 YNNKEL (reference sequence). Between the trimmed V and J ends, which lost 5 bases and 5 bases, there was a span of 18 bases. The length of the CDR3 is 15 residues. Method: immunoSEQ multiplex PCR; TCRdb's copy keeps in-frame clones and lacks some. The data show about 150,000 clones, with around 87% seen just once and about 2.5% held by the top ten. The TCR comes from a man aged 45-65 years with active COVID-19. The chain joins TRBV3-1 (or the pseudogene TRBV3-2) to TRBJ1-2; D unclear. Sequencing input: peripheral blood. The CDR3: CASSATAGSGYGYTF. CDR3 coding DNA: TGTGCCAGCAGCGCCACAGCGGGCAGTGGTTATGGCTACACCTTC.